This T cell receptor (beta chain) emerged from a study of shared clonotypes between healthy human individuals. Produced via immunoSEQ multiplex PCR; TCRdb's table is partial and in-frame only. The sample lists under 2,500,000 clones, 95% occurring once. Points on this clone: This same CDR3 is encoded by further DNA sequences in the sample.

The CDR3 totals 13 residues. CDR1 and CDR2 from the germline V gene are LGHNA and YSLEER. V dropped 0 bases and J dropped 4 bases, with 6 bases sitting between them. Memory CD4+ cells were the fraction left after CD45RA+ naive selection. Sequencing was performed on naive CD4+ T cells sorted from blood. As to subset: CD45RA+ positively selected. This clonotype originated in a man aged 18-30 years in good health. V and J are TRBV4-3 and TRBJ2-5, with no clear D. CDR3 coding DNA: TGCGCCAGCAGCCAAGATCGAGGAGAGACCCAGTACTTC. Residues: CASSQDRGETQYF.